The 12 T cell receptor beta chains below all came from one sample that was sequenced in a study of blood T cell repertoires in COVID-19 (dated by TCRdb to 2020 to 2021). The library was built by means of the immunoSEQ multiplex PCR assay. This immuneACCESS table, as held by TCRdb, lists in-frame sequences with V and J called but not all clones. Of the missing ones, under half trace to an unresolved V gene in checked studies; the others have no known cause. The sample records roughly 300,000 clones, 87% of which are singletons. Roughly 0.94% of the sample lies in the top ten. What was sequenced was PBMCs or T cells enriched from blood (not recorded which). The receptors derive from a woman under 40 who had recovered from COVID-19.

The V and J genes are TRBV19 and TRBJ1-5; D might be TRBD1 (5 bases). CDR1 is LNHDA, CDR2 SQIVND, per germline (reference sequence). V was clipped by 6 bases and J by 4 bases, with 13 bases between them. This CDR3 region has 14 residues. CDR3 amino acids: CASSLGRTNQPQHF. In DNA, the CDR3 is TGTGCCAGTAGCCTCGGACGGACAAATCAGCCCCAGCATTTT.

This sequence joins TRBV30 and TRBJ2-5; TRBD2 matches at 9 bases. Per the germline V gene, CDR1 is GTSNPN and CDR2 is SVGIG (reference sequence). With 5 bases clipped from V and 5 bases from J, the junction kept 12 bases outside the gene matches. CDR3 length: 15 residues. The CDR3 sequence: CAWAGPAGGLETQYF. The CDR3 coding sequence is TGTGCCTGGGCAGGTCCGGCGGGGGGGTTGGAGACCCAGTACTTC. Complete variable domain (other parts from reference TRBV30 and TRBJ2-5): SQTIHQWPATLVQPVGSPLSLECTVEGTSNPNLYWYRQAAGRGLQLLFYSVGIGQISSEVPQNLSASRPQDRQFILSSKKLLLSDSGFYLCAWAGPAGGLETQYFGPGTRLLVL.

This clone was counted once. V gene TRBV2 combines with J gene TRBJ2-5; 9 bases align to TRBD2. Trimming removed 1 base from V and 4 bases from J; junction bases left unmatched: 7. Germline lookup yields CDR1 SNHLY and CDR2 FYNNEI. The CDR3 has 16 residues. The CDR3 nucleotides read TGTGCCAGCAGTGAAGTTGGCGGGGGGGCCCCAGAGACCCAGTACTTC. Encoded protein: CASSEVGGGAPETQYF.

This clone is a singleton in its sample. This chain joins TRBV9 and TRBJ1-2; 8 bases agree with TRBD1. CDR1 and CDR2 (germline): SGDLS, YYNGEE. With V trimmed by 1 base and J by 8 bases, 10 bases remained unmatched. This CDR3 has 15 residues. CDR3 sequence reads: CASSVSGTGDSGYTF. In DNA, the CDR3 is TGTGCCAGCAGCGTATCTGGGACAGGAGATTCGGGCTACACCTTC.

The rearrangement uses TRBV6-4 and TRBJ2-1; D might be TRBD1 (7 bases). The germline V and J ends were trimmed by 9 bases and 4 bases, with 19 bases remaining between them. The CDR3 covers 15 residues. Germline-derived CDR1 and CDR2 are MRHNA and SNTAGT. The CDR3 DNA reads as TGTGCCAGTGCTTTAGCGGACAGGACTTACAATGAGCAGTTCTTC. Translation: CASALADRTYNEQFF.

This clone was picked up a small number of times. The gene calls are TRBV5-6 and TRBJ1-1; the match to TRBD1 covers 7 bases. The trim removed 4 bases at V and 1 base at J, leaving 7 bases unmatched. Germline CDR1 SGHDT, CDR2 YYEEEE. The CDR3 loop spans 15 amino acids. The CDR3 nucleotides read TGTGCCAGCAGCCGAGACAGGGTTAAGAACACTGAAGCTTTCTTT. This sequence encodes CASSRDRVKNTEAFF. Complete variable domain (other parts from reference TRBV5-6 and TRBJ1-1): DAGVTQSPTHLIKTRGQQVTLRCSPKSGHDTVSWYQQALGQGPQFIFQYYEEEERQRGNFPDRFSGHQFPNYSSELNVNALLLGDSALYLCASSRDRVKNTEAFFGQGTRLTVV.

This clone was observed once. The chain couples TRBV5-1 to TRBJ1-4; 8 bases are a match to TRBD1. The germline V gene encodes CDR1 SGHRS and CDR2 YFSETQ. This CDR3 is built from 14 residues. J lost 8 bases, V lost 4 bases, and 7 bases had no gene match. In DNA, the CDR3 is TGCGCCAGCAGCAGCCCAGGGGGCCGGGAAAAACTGTTTTTT. Residues: CASSSPGGREKLFF.

V gene TRBV9 combines with J gene TRBJ2-1, with TRBD2 identical over 13 bases. The V and J ends lost 2 bases and 9 bases, in that order; junction bases with no gene match: 11. The CDR3 is made up of 17 amino acids. CDR1 is SGDLS and CDR2 is YYNGEE in the germline V gene. The CDR3 here is CASSVQGGLAGTGEQFF. The CDR3 region has the DNA TGTGCCAGCAGCGTCCAGGGGGGACTAGCGGGGACGGGTGAGCAGTTCTTC.

V usage is TRBV7-2 and J usage is TRBJ2-6; 8 nucleotides match TRBD1. V dropped 1 base and J dropped 3; count of bases not matched to a gene: 2. CDR1 is SGHTA and CDR2 is FQGNSA in the germline V gene. CDR3 size: 16 residues. The DNA for the CDR3 is TGTGCCAGCAGCTTAGGGACAGGGCATGGGGCCAACGTCCTGACTTTC. This codes for CASSLGTGHGANVLTF.

The rearrangement joins TRBV25-1 to TRBJ2-1; a weak D match, TRBD1 (5 bases). Trimming took off 1 base at V and 8 bases at J, with 15 bases between the two ends. CDR3 length equals 15 residues. The germline V gene has CDR1 MGHDK and CDR2 SYGVNS. The CDR3 coding sequence is TGTGCCAGCAGTGAATTAGGGTTAGGGGATGATGAGCAGTTCTTC. This codes for CASSELGLGDDEQFF.

This chain joins TRBV7-7 and TRBJ2-5; the match to TRBD2 covers 10 bases. Germline CDR1 and CDR2: SSHAT and FNYEAQ (reference sequence). The CDR3 spans 16 residues. The junction had 8 bases not matched to a gene; V was cut back by 3 bases and J by 4 bases. In nucleotides, the CDR3 is TGTGCCAGCAGCTTGATTGTAGCGGGGGGTTTAGAGACCCAGTACTTC. Residues: CASSLIVAGGLETQYF. Full variable domain (remainder filled in from reference TRBV7-7 and TRBJ2-5): GAGVSQSPRYKVTKRGQDVTLRCDPISSHATLYWYQQALGQGPEFLTYFNYEAQPDKSGLPSDRFSAERPEGSISTLTIQRTEQRDSAMYRCASSLIVAGGLETQYFGPGTRLLVL.

The chain carries TRBV30 and TRBJ1-2; possibly TRBD1 for D (5 bases). Per the germline V gene, CDR1 is GTSNPN and CDR2 is SVGIG (reference sequence). V gave up 0 bases and J gave up 7 bases, with 6 bases separating them. The CDR3 covers 11 residues. The CDR3: CAWSVRGGYTF. The CDR3 nucleotides read TGTGCCTGGAGTGTTAGGGGTGGCTACACCTTC.